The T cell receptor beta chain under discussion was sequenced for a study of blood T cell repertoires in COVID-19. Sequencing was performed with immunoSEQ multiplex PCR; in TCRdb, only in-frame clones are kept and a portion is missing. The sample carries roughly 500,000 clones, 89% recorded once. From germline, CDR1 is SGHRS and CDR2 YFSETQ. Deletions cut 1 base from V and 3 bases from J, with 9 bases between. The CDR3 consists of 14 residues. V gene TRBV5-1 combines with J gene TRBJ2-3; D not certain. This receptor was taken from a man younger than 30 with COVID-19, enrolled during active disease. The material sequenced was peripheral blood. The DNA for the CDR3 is TGCGCCAGCAGCTTGCGTAGAGAGACAGATACGCAGTATTTT. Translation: CASSLRRETDTQYF.